What follows is one T cell receptor (beta chain) and its context. The antigen remains undetermined. All trial patients relapsed after autologous stem cell transplantation. Germline CDR1 reads SGHVS; CDR2 reads FQNEAQ. Trimming stripped 1 base from V and 0 bases from J, with 9 bases between. The CDR3 loop spans 15 amino acids. This record comes from a study of PD-1 blockade in classical Hodgkin lymphoma. Study context: Patients were given intravenous nivolumab, 3 mg/kg, every 2 weeks.

Method: immunoSEQ multiplex PCR; TCRdb's copy keeps in-frame clones and lacks some. The table lists around 20,000 clones, about four fifths of them singletons. Study findings and constraints: At C4D1, TCR diversity had climbed significantly for CD4+ cells, though not for CD8+ cells. Some patients started nivolumab under 1 year after ASCT, and they were excluded. Baseline diversity resembling that of newly diagnosed patients was seen in complete responders.

The sequence was obtained from a human donor with classical Hodgkin lymphoma. This sequence joins TRBV7-8 and TRBJ1-2; D is undetermined. The starting material was peripheral blood mononuclear cells (PBMCs), obtained before the second cycle of nivolumab. CDR3 in DNA: TGTGCCAGCAGCTTAGTCCAGGAGGCTAACTATGGCTACACCTTC. As protein: CASSLVQEANYGYTF. Full variable domain (outside the CDR3, taken from reference TRBV7-8 and TRBJ1-2): GAGVSQSPRYKVAKRGQDVALRCDPISGHVSLFWYQQALGQGPEFLTYFQNEAQLDKSGLPSDRFFAERPEGSVSTLKIQRTQQEDSAVYLCASSLVQEANYGYTFGSGTRLTVV.